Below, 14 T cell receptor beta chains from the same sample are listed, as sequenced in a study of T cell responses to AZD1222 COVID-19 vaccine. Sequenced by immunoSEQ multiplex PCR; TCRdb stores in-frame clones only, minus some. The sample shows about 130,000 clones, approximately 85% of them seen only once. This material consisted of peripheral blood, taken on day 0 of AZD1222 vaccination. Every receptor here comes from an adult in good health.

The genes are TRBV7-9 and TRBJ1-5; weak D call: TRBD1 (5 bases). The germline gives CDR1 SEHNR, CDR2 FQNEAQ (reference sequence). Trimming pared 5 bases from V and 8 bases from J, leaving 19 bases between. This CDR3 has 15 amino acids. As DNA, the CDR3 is TGTGCCAGCAGCCCCCGGGGGGGTGATGGAGAGCCCCAGCATTTT. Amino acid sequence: CASSPRGGDGEPQHF. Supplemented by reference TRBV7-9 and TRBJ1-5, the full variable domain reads DTGVSQNPRHKITKRGQNVTFRCDPISEHNRLYWYRQTLGQGPEFLTYFQNEAQLEKSRLLSDRFSAERPKGSFSTLEIQRTEQGDSAMYLCASSPRGGDGEPQHFGDGTRLSIL.

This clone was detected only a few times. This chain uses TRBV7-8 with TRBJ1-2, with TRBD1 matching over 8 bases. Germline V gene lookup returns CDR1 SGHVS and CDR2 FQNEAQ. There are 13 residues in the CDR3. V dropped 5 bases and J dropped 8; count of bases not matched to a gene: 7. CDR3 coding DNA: TGTGCCAGCAGCCCCCGGACAGGGTCCGGCTACACCTTC. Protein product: CASSPRTGSGYTF.

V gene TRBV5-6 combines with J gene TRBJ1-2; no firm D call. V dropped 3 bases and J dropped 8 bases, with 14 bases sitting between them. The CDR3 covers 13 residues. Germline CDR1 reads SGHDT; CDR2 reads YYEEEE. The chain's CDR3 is CASSSIQREGYTF. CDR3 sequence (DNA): TGTGCCAGCAGCTCCATCCAACGGGAAGGCTACACCTTC.

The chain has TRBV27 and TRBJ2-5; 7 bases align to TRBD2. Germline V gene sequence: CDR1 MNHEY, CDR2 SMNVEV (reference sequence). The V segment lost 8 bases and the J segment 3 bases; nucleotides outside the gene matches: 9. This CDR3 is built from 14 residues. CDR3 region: CASGPRGVEETQYF. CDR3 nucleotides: TGTGCCAGCGGACCTCGGGGGGTCGAAGAGACCCAGTACTTC.

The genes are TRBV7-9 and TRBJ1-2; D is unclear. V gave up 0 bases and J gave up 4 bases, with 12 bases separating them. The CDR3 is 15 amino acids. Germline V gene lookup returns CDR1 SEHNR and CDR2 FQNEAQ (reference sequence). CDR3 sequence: CASSLAAGGFYGYTF. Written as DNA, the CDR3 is TGTGCCAGCAGCTTAGCGGCGGGAGGATTCTATGGCTACACCTTC.

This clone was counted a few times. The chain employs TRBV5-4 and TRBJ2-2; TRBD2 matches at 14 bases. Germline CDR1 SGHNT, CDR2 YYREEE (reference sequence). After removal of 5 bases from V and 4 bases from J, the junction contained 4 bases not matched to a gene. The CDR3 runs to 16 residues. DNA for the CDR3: TGTGCCAGCAGGCCGGGACTAGCGGGAGCCACCGGGGAGCTGTTTTTT. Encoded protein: CASRPGLAGATGELFF.

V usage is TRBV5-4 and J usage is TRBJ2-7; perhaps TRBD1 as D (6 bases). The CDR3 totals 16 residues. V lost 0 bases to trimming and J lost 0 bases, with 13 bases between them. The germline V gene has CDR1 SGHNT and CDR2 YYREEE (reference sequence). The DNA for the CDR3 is TGTGCCAGCAGCTTGGGGGGGCAGGGGTACTCCTACGAGCAGTACTTC. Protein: CASSLGGQGYSYEQYF.

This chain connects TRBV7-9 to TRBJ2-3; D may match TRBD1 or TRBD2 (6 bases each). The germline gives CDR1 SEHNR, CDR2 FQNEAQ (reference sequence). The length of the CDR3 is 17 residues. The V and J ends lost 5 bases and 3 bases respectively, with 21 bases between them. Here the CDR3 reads CASSREMGGRRTDTQYF. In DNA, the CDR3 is TGTGCCAGCAGCCGAGAGATGGGGGGCCGTCGAACAGATACGCAGTATTTT.

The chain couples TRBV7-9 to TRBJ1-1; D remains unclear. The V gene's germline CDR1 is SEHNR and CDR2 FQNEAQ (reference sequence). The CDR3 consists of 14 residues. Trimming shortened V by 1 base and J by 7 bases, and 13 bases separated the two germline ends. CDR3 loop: CASSLGGSTYEAFF. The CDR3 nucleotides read TGTGCCAGCAGCTTAGGAGGGTCAACTTATGAAGCTTTCTTT.

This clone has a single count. CDR3 DNA: TGTGCCAGTAGTTTCGGCATCATGAACACTGAAGCTTTCTTT. Translation gives CASSFGIMNTEAFF. The chain employs TRBV19 and TRBJ1-1; unclear D gene. This CDR3 comprises 14 residues. V dropped 5 bases and J dropped 0 bases, with 10 bases sitting between them. CDR1 and CDR2 from the germline V gene are LNHDA and SQIVND (reference sequence).

The CDR3 region has the DNA TGTGCCAGCAGCCAAGGCGTTTTGGACTCTAATGAAAAACTGTTTTTT. Translated: CASSQGVLDSNEKLFF. The chain has TRBV3-1 (or the pseudogene TRBV3-2) and TRBJ1-4; no clear D. The CDR3 loop spans 16 amino acids. Germline loops: CDR1 LGHDT, CDR2 YNNKEL (reference sequence). Trimming removed 1 base at V and 3 bases at J, with 12 bases between.

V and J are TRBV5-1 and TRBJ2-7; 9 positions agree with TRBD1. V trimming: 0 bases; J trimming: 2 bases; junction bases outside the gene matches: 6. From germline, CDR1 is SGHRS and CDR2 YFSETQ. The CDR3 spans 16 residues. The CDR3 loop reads CASSLEGTGIAYEQYF. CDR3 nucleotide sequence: TGCGCCAGCAGCTTGGAGGGGACAGGGATCGCCTACGAGCAGTACTTC.

The CDR3 reads CASSEGTVTDTQYF. The CDR3 DNA follows: TGTGCCAGCAGTGAGGGAACAGTTACAGATACGCAGTATTTT. This rearrangement joins TRBV6-1 to TRBJ2-3; D not certain. This CDR3 region has 14 residues. The ends were cut back, 3 bases at V and 3 bases at J, with 10 bases in the middle. Germline CDR1 MNHNS, CDR2 SASEGT.

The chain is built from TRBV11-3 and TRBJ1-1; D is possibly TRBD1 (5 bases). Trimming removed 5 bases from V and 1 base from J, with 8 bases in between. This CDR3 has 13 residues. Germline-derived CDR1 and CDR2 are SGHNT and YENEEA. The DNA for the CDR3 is TGTGCCAGCAGCCGACAGCCGAACACTGAAGCTTTCTTT. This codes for CASSRQPNTEAFF.